Shown below are 2 T cell receptor beta chains from a single sample sequenced in a study of breast tumors, draining lymph nodes, adjacent tissues. TCRdb re-analysed the multiplex PCR reads in MiXCR, keeping a single row per CDR3 protein. The data show approximately 210,000 distinct CDR3 sequences, with under 40% seen just once and 3% to 4.5% held by the top ten. Breast cancer patients provided tissue from their axillary draining lymph nodes. Sequencing was performed on axillary lymph node tissue. All receptors derive from a female donor with breast cancer. Some clones in this sample may be carry-over from other donors' samples.

The chain links TRBV7-3 to TRBJ1-4, with D perhaps TRBD1 (5 bases). The CDR3 sequence is 13 residues long. The germline V and J ends were trimmed by 1 base and 7 bases, with 7 bases remaining between them. CDR1 is SGHTA and CDR2 is FQGTGA in the germline V gene. This CDR3 reads CASSLRGSEKLFF. The CDR3 region has the DNA TGTGCCAGCAGCTTAAGGGGGAGTGAAAAACTGTTTTTT. The full variable domain, its missing parts supplied by reference TRBV7-3 and TRBJ1-4, is GAGVSQTPSNKVTEKGKYVELRCDPISGHTALYWYRQSLGQGPEFLIYFQGTGAADDSGLPNDRFFAVRPEGSVSTLKIQRTERGDSAVYLCASSLRGSEKLFFGSGTQLSVL.

This clonotype has at least ten counts. The CDR3 bases are TGTGCCAGCAGTTTTGGAGGGGTTGGCTACACCTTC. Translation gives CASSFGGVGYTF. The chain joins TRBV12-3 or TRBV12-4 to TRBJ1-2; D is perhaps TRBD1 (5 bases). This CDR3 has 12 residues. V gave up 3 bases and J gave up 7 bases, with 9 bases separating them.